Presented here are 7 T cell receptor beta chains from one specimen sequenced in a study of T cells in narcolepsy. Clones were sequenced by immunoSEQ multiplex PCR, and TCRdb holds only the in-frame ones, with some missing. The sample records 20,000 to 30,000 clones, roughly 64% being singletons. The sequenced material came from memory (CD45RA-) CD4+ T cells from blood. These receptors were collected from a human donor in good health.

This chain joins TRBV5-8 and TRBJ1-1; D is possibly TRBD1 (6 bases). The V end lost 2 bases, the J end lost 1 base, and 9 bases lay between the germline ends. Germline CDR1 and CDR2: SGHTS and YDEGEE. The CDR3 covers 14 residues. This CDR3 is CASSFGQTNTEAFF. In nucleotides, the CDR3 is TGTGCCAGCAGCTTCGGACAGACGAACACTGAAGCTTTCTTT.

The chain uses TRBV5-4 and TRBJ2-6; 11 bases match TRBD1. CDR3 size: 18 residues. After removal of 6 bases from V and 0 bases from J, the junction contained 8 bases not matched to a gene. Per the germline V gene, CDR1 is SGHNT and CDR2 is YYREEE (reference sequence). The CDR3: CASIRRDRGFSGANVLTF. The DNA for the CDR3 is TGTGCCAGCATCCGCCGGGACAGGGGGTTCTCTGGGGCCAACGTCCTGACTTTC.

The chain carries TRBV18 and TRBJ2-7, with D tentatively TRBD1 (5 bases). The CDR3 runs to 13 residues. CDR1 KGHSH and CDR2 LQKENI come from the germline V gene. The ends were cut back, 5 bases at V and 2 bases at J, with 10 bases in the middle. CDR3 nucleotides: TGTGCCAGCTCAAAAGGACATCCCTACGAGCAGTACTTC. It yields the protein CASSKGHPYEQYF.

This sequence joins TRBV27 and TRBJ2-1; either TRBD1 or TRBD2 may supply D (5 bases each). Trimming took off 6 bases at V and 11 bases at J, with 14 bases between the two ends. Looked up from germline, CDR1 is MNHEY and CDR2 is SMNVEV (reference sequence). The CDR3 is made up of 12 amino acids. CDR3 coding DNA: TGTGCCAGCAGGCGACCCGGGGCCCAGCAGTTCTTC. Protein product: CASRRPGAQQFF.

This clone has just a few counts. The junction shows a germline mismatch at one end, possibly a read error. The CDR3 DNA sequence: TGTGCCAGCAGCTTAGGGGAATTTGGTCCATTGCTCTTT. The encoded protein is CASSLGEFGPLLF. This sequence joins TRBV7-2 and TRBJ1-5; D is undetermined. Germline V lookup: CDR1 SGHTA, CDR2 FQGNSA. This CDR3 is 13 amino acids long.

This clone has a handful of counts. A much more abundant neighbour one base away suggests this may be a read error. The sample has other DNA sequences that encode this CDR3 too. The chain uses TRBV11-2 and TRBJ2-7; the D is unclear. Trimming removed 0 bases at V and 1 base at J, with 10 bases between. Germline V gene data show CDR1 as SGHAT and CDR2 as FQNNGV. The CDR3 extends over 15 amino acids. The CDR3 DNA reads as TGTGCCAGCAGCTTAGATCAGACTGGGTCCTACGAGCAGTACTTC. Protein product: CASSLDQTGSYEQYF.

The chain uses TRBV6-5 and TRBJ2-2; TRBD1 is a possible D gene (5 bases). Germline loops: CDR1 MNHEY, CDR2 SVGAGI. The CDR3 length is 15 residues. V was pared by 11 bases and J by 2 bases, with 18 bases between. CDR3 residues: CARRGDRVNTGELFF. The DNA of the CDR3 is TGTGCCCGTAGGGGTGACAGAGTAAACACCGGGGAGCTGTTTTTT.